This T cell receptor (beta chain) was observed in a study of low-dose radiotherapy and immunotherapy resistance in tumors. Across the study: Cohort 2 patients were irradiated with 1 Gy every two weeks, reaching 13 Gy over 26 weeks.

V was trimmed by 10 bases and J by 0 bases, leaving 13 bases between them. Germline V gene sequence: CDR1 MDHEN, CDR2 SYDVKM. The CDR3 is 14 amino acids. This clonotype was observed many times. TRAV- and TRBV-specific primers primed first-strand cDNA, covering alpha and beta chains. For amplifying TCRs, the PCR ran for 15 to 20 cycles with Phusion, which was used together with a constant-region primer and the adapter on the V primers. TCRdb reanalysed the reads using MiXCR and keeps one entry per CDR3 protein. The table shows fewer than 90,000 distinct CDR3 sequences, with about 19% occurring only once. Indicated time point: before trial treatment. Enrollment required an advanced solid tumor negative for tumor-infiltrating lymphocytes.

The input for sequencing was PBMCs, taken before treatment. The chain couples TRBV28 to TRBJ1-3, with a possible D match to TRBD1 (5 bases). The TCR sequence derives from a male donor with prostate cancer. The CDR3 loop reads CATDGTGSGNTIYF. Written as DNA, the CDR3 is TGTGCCACCGATGGGACGGGCTCTGGAAACACCATATATTTT.